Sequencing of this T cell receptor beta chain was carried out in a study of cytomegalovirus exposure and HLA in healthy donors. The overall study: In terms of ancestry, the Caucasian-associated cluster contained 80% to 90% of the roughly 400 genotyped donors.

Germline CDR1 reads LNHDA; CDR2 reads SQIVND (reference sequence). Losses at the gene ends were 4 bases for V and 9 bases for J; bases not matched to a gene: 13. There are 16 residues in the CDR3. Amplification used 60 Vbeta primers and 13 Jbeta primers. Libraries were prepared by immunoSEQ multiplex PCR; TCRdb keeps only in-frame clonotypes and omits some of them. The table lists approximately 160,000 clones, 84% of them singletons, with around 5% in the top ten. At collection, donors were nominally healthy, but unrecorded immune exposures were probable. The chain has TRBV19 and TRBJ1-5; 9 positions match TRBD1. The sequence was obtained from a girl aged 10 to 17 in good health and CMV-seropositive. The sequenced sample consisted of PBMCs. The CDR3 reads CASSTGQGSGMLPQHF. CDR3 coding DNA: TGTGCCAGTAGTACGGGACAGGGCAGCGGAATGTTGCCCCAGCATTTT.